The 30 T cell receptor beta chains given below trace back to one sample, sequenced in a study of control samples from healthy donors and cancer patients. This table comes from immunoSEQ multiplex PCR, and its TCRdb copy is limited to in-frame clones, with some not included. This table has tens of thousands of clones, 87% appearing once. The sequenced material came from PBMCs. These TCRs come from a woman aged 60 to 75 with lung cancer.

The chain carries TRBV15 and TRBJ2-7, with D perhaps given as TRBD1 or TRBD2 (6 bases each). The germline V and J ends were trimmed by 4 bases and 2 bases, with 18 bases remaining between them. Germline V CDR1 and CDR2: LNHNV, YYDKDF (reference sequence). This CDR3 spans 16 amino acids. CDR3 in DNA: TGTGCCACCAGCACAGCTCGGGGGACACCAGCCTACGAGCAGTACTTC. It encodes CATSTARGTPAYEQYF.

The chain combines TRBV9 with TRBJ1-5; no clear D. The germline gives CDR1 SGDLS, CDR2 YYNGEE. Trimming took 1 base from V and 3 from J, leaving 5 bases between them. The length of the CDR3 is 13 residues. CDR3 in DNA: TGTGCCAGCAGCGTAAACGACAATCAGCCCCAGCATTTT. It is translated as CASSVNDNQPQHF.

By sample fraction, this clone is medium-sized (0.01 to 0.1%). The chain combines TRBV7-8 with TRBJ1-5; D might be TRBD1 (6 bases). CDR3 length: 15 residues. The germline V gene encodes CDR1 SGHVS and CDR2 FQNEAQ. Trimming removed 6 bases from V and 0 bases from J, with 12 bases in between. CDR3 sequence reads: CASRGAGASNQPQHF. Written as DNA, the CDR3 is TGTGCCAGCAGGGGAGCAGGGGCTAGCAATCAGCCCCAGCATTTT.

The DNA for the CDR3 is TGCGCCAGCAGCTTGGGCGTGAGGAGTGGCCGGGTCTATGGCTACACCTTC. Protein sequence: CASSLGVRSGRVYGYTF. The rearrangement links TRBV5-1 to TRBJ1-2; D unclear. The CDR3 has 17 amino acids. From germline, CDR1 is SGHRS and CDR2 YFSETQ. Trimming pared 0 bases from V and 4 bases from J, leaving 19 bases between.

This clone is classed as medium-sized (0.01 to 0.1%). The chain couples TRBV19 to TRBJ1-1, with unresolved D. The CDR3 runs 13 residues. Trimming shortened V by 3 bases and J by 0 bases, and 5 bases separated the two germline ends. Germline assignment: CDR1 LNHDA and CDR2 SQIVND (reference sequence). The CDR3 region has the DNA TGTGCCAGTAGTATCGTGGTGAACACTGAAGCTTTCTTT. It yields the protein CASSIVVNTEAFF.

The CDR3 is CASSVEAGEEKLFF. CDR3 bases: TGTGCCAGCAGCGTAGAGGCAGGGGAGGAAAAACTGTTTTTT. J is TRBJ1-4 and V is TRBV9; D might be TRBD1 (6 bases). Per the germline V gene, CDR1 is SGDLS and CDR2 is YYNGEE. V lost 0 bases to trimming and J lost 8 bases, with 11 bases between them. CDR3 size: 14 residues.

In this sample, this clone turned up a few times. The chain carries TRBV4-1 and TRBJ1-5; unclear D gene. Germline values: CDR1 MGHRA, CDR2 YSYEKL. V was clipped by 1 base and J by 5 bases, with 15 bases between them. The CDR3 contains 16 residues. The CDR3 protein is CASSQVLRGGDQPQHF. The CDR3 bases are TGCGCCAGCAGCCAAGTCCTGCGCGGCGGGGATCAGCCCCAGCATTTT.

The chain couples TRBV7-3 to TRBJ1-2; 11 bases are a match to TRBD1. Germline CDR1 and CDR2: SGHTA and FQGTGA. Trimming at V came to 5 bases and at J to 2 bases, leaving 4 bases not matched to a gene. The CDR3 totals 15 residues. CDR3 amino acids: CASSPGQGENYGYTF. The CDR3 DNA sequence: TGTGCCAGCAGCCCGGGACAGGGGGAGAACTATGGCTACACCTTC.

As for this clone: Other DNA sequences in this sample translate to the same CDR3. The genes are TRBV5-1 and TRBJ2-7; D may be TRBD2 (5 bases). V shed 1 base and J shed 3 bases, with 5 bases lying between them. This CDR3 has 12 amino acids. Per germline, CDR1 SGHRS and CDR2 YFSETQ. CDR3 protein: CASSLTSYEQYF. Here the CDR3 DNA reads TGCGCCAGCAGCTTGACTAGCTACGAGCAGTACTTC. The whole variable domain, filled in from reference TRBV5-1 and TRBJ2-7, reads KAGVTQTPRYLIKTRGQQVTLSCSPISGHRSVSWYQQTPGQGLQFLFEYFSETQRNKGNFPGRFSGRQFSNSRSEMNVSTLELGDSALYLCASSLTSYEQYFGPGTRLTVT.

The J gene is TRBJ2-3, the V gene TRBV9; no reliable D call. The CDR3 runs to 13 residues. The germline V gene encodes CDR1 SGDLS and CDR2 YYNGEE. Deletions cut 0 bases from V and 3 bases from J, with 5 bases between. The CDR3 DNA follows: TGTGCCAGCAGCGTAGTCCCGACAGATACGCAGTATTTT. This codes for CASSVVPTDTQYF. The full variable domain, its missing parts supplied by reference TRBV9 and TRBJ2-3, is DSGVTQTPKHLITATGQRVTLRCSPRSGDLSVYWYQQSLDQGLQFLIQYYNGEERAKGNILERFSAQQFPDLHSELNLSSLELGDSALYFCASSVVPTDTQYFGPGTRLTVL.

The V call is TRBV2, the J call TRBJ2-1; 11 bases are shared with TRBD2. Trimming cost V 4 bases and J 8 bases; bases outside gene matches: 7. CDR3 length: 15 residues. The germline V gene encodes CDR1 SNHLY and CDR2 FYNNEI. The CDR3, as DNA: TGTGCCAGCAGTGTCTTAGCGGGGGGGCGGGATGAGCAGTTCTTC. Its translation: CASSVLAGGRDEQFF.

J is TRBJ1-2 and V is TRBV5-4; the D gene is possibly TRBD1 (5 bases). Trimming cost V 2 bases and J 3 bases, with 11 bases left between them. This CDR3 spans 14 amino acids. Germline values: CDR1 SGHNT, CDR2 YYREEE (reference sequence). The CDR3 reads CASSFGSQDYGYTF. DNA for the CDR3: TGTGCCAGCAGCTTCGGTTCACAGGACTATGGCTACACCTTC.

The chain carries TRBV18 and TRBJ2-6; tentatively, D is TRBD1 (5 bases). CDR3 size: 18 residues. The germline gives CDR1 KGHSH, CDR2 LQKENI. V lost 1 base and J lost 0, with 13 bases in between. CDR3 sequence (DNA): TGTGCCAGCTCACCACTGGCAGGGCTAAGCTCTGGGGCCAACGTCCTGACTTTC. Encoded protein: CASSPLAGLSSGANVLTF.

This clone was picked up one time. The chain uses TRBV7-8 and TRBJ2-1; unclear D gene. The ends were cut back, 2 bases at V and 0 bases at J, with 17 bases in the middle. CDR1 is SGHVS and CDR2 is FQNEAQ in the germline V gene. The CDR3 has 18 amino acids. The CDR3: CASSLYPDGRPSYNEQFF. Written as DNA, the CDR3 is TGTGCCAGCAGCTTATATCCCGATGGCCGTCCCTCCTACAATGAGCAGTTCTTC.

This clone has only one observation. V usage is TRBV6-4 and J usage is TRBJ2-3, with a weak D call TRBD2 (6 bases). Germline V gene lookup returns CDR1 MRHNA and CDR2 SNTAGT. The CDR3 runs 14 residues. Trimming removed 5 bases at V and 0 bases at J, with 9 bases between. The CDR3 DNA reads TGTGCCAGCAGTCGGGACTCTAGCACAGATACGCAGTATTTT. Residues: CASSRDSSTDTQYF.

The gene calls are TRBV5-1 and TRBJ1-2; D gene uncertain. The V end lost 0 bases, the J end lost 7 bases, and 10 bases lay between the germline ends. The CDR3 consists of 13 residues. CDR1 SGHRS and CDR2 YFSETQ come from the germline V gene. CDR3 loop: CASSLAGEGGYTF. The CDR3 DNA sequence: TGCGCCAGCAGCTTGGCTGGGGAAGGTGGCTACACCTTC.

This chain connects TRBV6-5 to TRBJ1-6; D is uncertain. Germline values: CDR1 MNHEY, CDR2 SVGAGI. The CDR3 runs to 15 residues. Trimming removed 6 bases from V and 9 bases from J, with 18 bases in between. The chain's CDR3 is CASRDGLIFGSPLHF. The CDR3, as DNA: TGTGCCAGCAGGGACGGACTGATTTTTGGTTCACCCCTCCACTTT.

The chain combines TRBV20-1 with TRBJ2-5, with no clear D. This CDR3 contains 12 residues. Germline values: CDR1 DFQATT, CDR2 SNEGSKA (reference sequence). The germline V and J ends were trimmed by 3 bases and 2 bases, with 7 bases remaining between them. The CDR3: CSASAEQETQYF. The CDR3 DNA sequence: TGCAGTGCTAGTGCGGAGCAAGAGACCCAGTACTTC.

This rearrangement joins TRBV7-9 to TRBJ2-1; 7 bases match TRBD1. Looked up from germline, CDR1 is SEHNR and CDR2 is FQNEAQ (reference sequence). J was trimmed by 10 bases and V by 5 bases; bases with no gene match: 8. The CDR3 has 13 amino acids. The CDR3 DNA reads TGTGCCAGCAGCAGGGGGCAATTCGAGGAGCAGTTCTTC. This sequence encodes CASSRGQFEEQFF.

The chain has TRBV5-1 and TRBJ1-1, with 7 nucleotides matching TRBD1. The trim removed 2 bases at V and 3 bases at J, leaving 4 bases unmatched. The CDR3 spans 14 residues. CDR1 and CDR2 (germline): SGHRS, YFSETQ. CDR3 bases: TGCGCCAGCAGCTTATGGACAGGAGACACTGAAGCTTTCTTT. As protein: CASSLWTGDTEAFF. Full variable domain (outside the CDR3, taken from reference TRBV5-1 and TRBJ1-1): KAGVTQTPRYLIKTRGQQVTLSCSPISGHRSVSWYQQTPGQGLQFLFEYFSETQRNKGNFPGRFSGRQFSNSRSEMNVSTLELGDSALYLCASSLWTGDTEAFFGQGTRLTVV.

This rearrangement joins TRBV5-6 to TRBJ1-1; 9 bases agree with TRBD1. With 3 bases clipped from V and 3 bases from J, the junction kept 6 bases outside the gene matches. The CDR3 extends over 15 amino acids. The V gene's germline CDR1 is SGHDT and CDR2 YYEEEE. CDR3 sequence (DNA): TGTGCCAGCAGCTGGGGACAGGGAATCTACACTGAAGCTTTCTTT. Protein product: CASSWGQGIYTEAFF. The full variable domain, in which reference TRBV5-6 and TRBJ1-1 provide the parts outside the CDR3, is DAGVTQSPTHLIKTRGQQVTLRCSPKSGHDTVSWYQQALGQGPQFIFQYYEEEERQRGNFPDRFSGHQFPNYSSELNVNALLLGDSALYLCASSWGQGIYTEAFFGQGTRLTVV.

The CDR3 DNA sequence: TGCGCCAGCAGCTTTACGGGGAACGGGAATGAAAAACTGTTTTTT. It translates to CASSFTGNGNEKLFF. The J gene is TRBJ1-4, the V gene TRBV5-1; D gene ambiguous. The V end lost 2 bases, the J end lost 5 bases, and 13 bases lay between the germline ends. The germline V gene has CDR1 SGHRS and CDR2 YFSETQ. This CDR3 is 15 amino acids long.

This clone was picked up one time. The rearrangement links TRBV6-5 to TRBJ2-5; 13 bases fit TRBD2. Trimming cost V 7 bases and J 2 bases; bases outside gene matches: 4. The CDR3 is made up of 15 amino acids. Germline V gives CDR1 MNHEY, CDR2 SVGAGI. As DNA, the CDR3 is TGTGCCAGCACCCGGACTAGCGGGGGACAAGAGACCCAGTACTTC. It is translated as CASTRTSGGQETQYF.

The chain has TRBV5-1 and TRBJ1-1, with D hard to call. Germline V gives CDR1 SGHRS, CDR2 YFSETQ. The CDR3 extends over 12 amino acids. Trimming took 1 base from V and 3 from J, leaving 4 bases between them. The CDR3 DNA follows: TGCGCCAGCAGCTTGACGGACACTGAAGCTTTCTTT. Translation gives CASSLTDTEAFF.

The V call is TRBV7-3, the J call TRBJ1-2; no reliable D call. The CDR3 is made up of 14 amino acids. Germline loops: CDR1 SGHTA, CDR2 FQGTGA. V lost 5 bases, J lost 6 bases, and 16 bases lay in between. CDR3 protein: CASSPGGRAHGYTF. Here the CDR3 DNA reads TGTGCCAGCAGCCCGGGTGGCAGAGCTCATGGCTACACCTTC.

The rearrangement joins TRBV6-5 to TRBJ1-1, with 8 bases aligning to TRBD1. The CDR3 loop spans 15 amino acids. Germline-derived CDR1 and CDR2 are MNHEY and SVGAGI. V shed 4 bases and J 0 bases; nucleotides not matched to a gene: 4. The CDR3 spells CASSSPGGMNTEAFF. The CDR3 DNA follows: TGTGCCAGCAGTTCACCAGGGGGCATGAACACTGAAGCTTTCTTT.

The CDR3 protein is CASRTRGDYGYTF. DNA for the CDR3: TGTGCCAGCAGAACCAGGGGAGACTATGGCTACACCTTC. The chain joins TRBV6-5 to TRBJ1-2; D might be TRBD1 (6 bases). CDR1 is MNHEY, CDR2 SVGAGI, per germline. This CDR3 comprises 13 residues. V gave up 6 bases and J gave up 3 bases, with 11 bases separating them.

This sequence joins TRBV6-5 and TRBJ1-6; D is undetermined. V lost 10 bases and J 0 bases, leaving 13 bases between the germline ends. The V gene's germline CDR1 is MNHEY and CDR2 SVGAGI. CDR3 length equals 15 residues. This CDR3 is CATQLTFSYNSPLHF. The DNA of the CDR3 is TGTGCCACCCAATTGACATTCTCCTATAATTCACCCCTCCACTTT.

V gene TRBV24-1 combines with J gene TRBJ2-2, with a tentative D call TRBD1 (6 bases). The germline V gene has CDR1 KGHDR and CDR2 SFDVKD. Trimming cost V 4 bases and J 1 base, with 9 bases left between them. The CDR3 contains 15 residues. The DNA for the CDR3 is TGTGCCACCAGTGACGCGGACAGGAACACCGGGGAGCTGTTTTTT. It encodes CATSDADRNTGELFF.

The chain couples TRBV10-1 to TRBJ2-3; 12 bases line up with TRBD2. Germline CDR1 and CDR2: WNHNN and SYGVQD (reference sequence). The CDR3 is 15 residues long. The V segment lost 4 bases and the J segment 2 bases; nucleotides outside the gene matches: 1. CDR3 sequence (DNA): TGCGCCAGCAGTGGACTAGCGGGGGTCACAGATACGCAGTATTTT. Translation: CASSGLAGVTDTQYF.